This TCR beta chain derives from a study of CD4 T cells in relation to SARS-CoV-2 and coronaviruses. The assay was immunoSEQ multiplex PCR, and TCRdb's table has in-frame clones only and misses some. In the table there are about 16,000 clones, 82% of which are singletons. Unexposed donor CD4+ T cells date from about 2010-2019, before the COVID-19 pandemic. After ten to eleven days of culture, CD4+ T cells were isolated. Notes on this clone: Its matching antigen is unknown.

The TCR comes from a human donor in good health. What was sequenced was CD4+ T cells from PBMCs, cultured in vitro.

The CDR3 DNA is TGTGCCAGCAGCTTAGAGTTGGGGAGCTCCTACAATGAGCAGTTCTTC. Protein product: CASSLELGSSYNEQFF. V gene TRBV11-2 combines with J gene TRBJ2-1; a weak D match, TRBD2 (5 bases). This CDR3 spans 16 amino acids. The ends were cut back, 0 bases at V and 0 bases at J, with 9 bases in the middle. Per the germline V gene, CDR1 is SGHAT and CDR2 is FQNNGV.